This is a list of T cell receptor beta chains from one sample in a study of T cell repertoires in cytomegalovirus infection. TCRdb fed the reads into MiXCR, producing one record per CDR3 protein. This sample carries 510,000 or so distinct CDR3 sequences, about a quarter of them seen once, and the ten largest clones take under 15%. Sequencing used PBMCs. The source is a human donor in good health (CMV status not recorded). Some clones in this sample may be carry-over from other donors' samples. CDR3s leave out the opening cysteine and the closing phenylalanine or tryptophan.

j_gene: TRBJ1-1
v_gene: TRBV7-3
CDR3aa: ASSPSGAFSEAF

j_gene: TRBJ2-1
v_gene: TRBV29-1
CDR3aa: SVVGVGGMNYNEQF

j_gene: TRBJ1-2
v_gene: TRBV15
CDR3aa: ATSSRQGEYGYT

j_gene: TRBJ2-3
v_gene: TRBV11-2
CDR3aa: ASSSVPADTQY

j_gene: TRBJ2-5
v_gene: TRBV19
CDR3aa: ASSRTSGRARG

j_gene: TRBJ1-5
v_gene: TRBV6-1
CDR3aa: ASIPRGARQPQH

j_gene: TRBJ2-7
v_gene: TRBV11-2
CDR3aa: ASSREREGFHEQY

j_gene: TRBJ2-3
v_gene: TRBV7-2
CDR3aa: ASSSRSSGTGWIDTQY

j_gene: TRBJ1-4
v_gene: TRBV19
CDR3aa: ASIGVGTLNEKLF

j_gene: TRBJ2-5
v_gene: TRBV5-6
CDR3aa: ASSLEFSGPQETQY

j_gene: TRBJ2-5
v_gene: TRBV5-4
CDR3aa: ASSISGSSGETQY

j_gene: TRBJ1-1
v_gene: TRBV2
CDR3aa: ASRKTGNTEAF

j_gene: TRBJ1-5
v_gene: TRBV28
CDR3aa: ASSLYAGRARSNQPQH

j_gene: TRBJ1-4
v_gene: TRBV10-3
CDR3aa: AISARTATNEKLF

j_gene: TRBJ1-6
v_gene: TRBV11-2
CDR3aa: ASSLAHGGINSPLH

j_gene: TRBJ1-5
v_gene: TRBV19
CDR3aa: ASMGTPIQPQH

j_gene: TRBJ1-2
v_gene: TRBV19
CDR3aa: ASSFLGPSGGYT

j_gene: TRBJ2-1
v_gene: TRBV6-2/TRBV6-3
CDR3aa: ASSWRDNYNEQF

j_gene: TRBJ2-5
v_gene: TRBV30
CDR3aa: AWSRRERETQY

j_gene: TRBJ2-5
v_gene: TRBV14
CDR3aa: ASSQILGGQETQY

j_gene: TRBJ2-3
v_gene: TRBV7-6
CDR3aa: ASSFRRLASGDTQY

j_gene: TRBJ2-1
v_gene: TRBV10-3
CDR3aa: AISSLTSGLSGHNEQF

j_gene: TRBJ2-1
v_gene: TRBV5-1
CDR3aa: ASSLGQGSNEQF

j_gene: TRBJ1-3
v_gene: TRBV20-1
CDR3aa: SAAAGSSGNTIY

j_gene: TRBJ1-2
v_gene: TRBV6-1
CDR3aa: ASSPSDGYPLYGYT

j_gene: TRBJ2-7
v_gene: TRBV20-1
CDR3aa: SPQAGDEQY

j_gene: TRBJ2-7
v_gene: TRBV6-2/TRBV6-3
CDR3aa: ASRHSSGSNYEQY

j_gene: TRBJ2-2
v_gene: TRBV18
CDR3aa: ASSPQQGDTGELF

j_gene: TRBJ1-1
v_gene: TRBV19
CDR3aa: ASGSTEAF

j_gene: TRBJ1-3
v_gene: TRBV5-6
CDR3aa: GSSLLSDSASGNTIY

j_gene: TRBJ1-4
v_gene: TRBV7-3
CDR3aa: ASSLAGSGEKLF

j_gene: TRBJ2-3
v_gene: TRBV19
CDR3aa: ASSTFYGGPGSTDTQY

j_gene: TRBJ2-2
v_gene: TRBV6-5
CDR3aa: ASSPESTGSNTGELF

j_gene: TRBJ2-5
v_gene: TRBV4-3
CDR3aa: ASSLVQGWQETQY

j_gene: TRBJ2-1
v_gene: TRBV12-3/TRBV12-4
CDR3aa: ASSLALLDLADSSYNEQF

j_gene: TRBJ2-3
v_gene: TRBV28
CDR3aa: ASSPSGQIS

j_gene: TRBJ2-3
v_gene: TRBV7-2
CDR3aa: ASSSQGGRTDTQY

j_gene: TRBJ2-7
v_gene: TRBV7-2
CDR3aa: ASSLVGWTEPSYEQY

j_gene: TRBJ1-5
v_gene: TRBV7-8
CDR3aa: ASSRTVVNQPQH

j_gene: TRBJ2-1
v_gene: TRBV19
CDR3aa: ASSQSTGSGYNEQF

j_gene: TRBJ2-1
v_gene: TRBV24-1
CDR3aa: ATSFTGLAGNNEQF

j_gene: TRBJ1-1
v_gene: TRBV29-1
CDR3aa: SVEGTDRDTEAF

j_gene: TRBJ1-4
v_gene: TRBV29-1
CDR3aa: SADRGKNEKLF

j_gene: TRBJ1-5
v_gene: TRBV4-2
CDR3aa: ASSQDTRQHNQPQH

j_gene: TRBJ1-1
v_gene: TRBV7-2
CDR3aa: ASSPNQGRNTEAF